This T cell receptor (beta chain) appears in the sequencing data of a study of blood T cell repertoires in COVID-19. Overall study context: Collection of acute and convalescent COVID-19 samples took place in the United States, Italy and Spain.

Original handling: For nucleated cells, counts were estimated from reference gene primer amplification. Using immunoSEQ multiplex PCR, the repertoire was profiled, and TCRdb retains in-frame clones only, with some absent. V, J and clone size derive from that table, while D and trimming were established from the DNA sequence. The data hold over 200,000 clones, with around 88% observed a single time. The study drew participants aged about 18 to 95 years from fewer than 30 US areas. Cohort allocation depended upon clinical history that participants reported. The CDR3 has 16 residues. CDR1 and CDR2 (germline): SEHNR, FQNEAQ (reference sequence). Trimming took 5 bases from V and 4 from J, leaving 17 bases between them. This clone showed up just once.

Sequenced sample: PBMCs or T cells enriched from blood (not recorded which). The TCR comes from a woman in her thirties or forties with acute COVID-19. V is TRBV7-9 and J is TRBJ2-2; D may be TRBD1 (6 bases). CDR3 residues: CASSPPTGLRTGELFF. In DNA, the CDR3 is TGTGCCAGCAGCCCTCCGACAGGACTCCGCACCGGGGAGCTGTTTTTT.